The T cell receptor beta chain described here comes from a study of cytomegalovirus exposure and HLA in healthy donors. Study outcomes and limitations: Previous analysis showed most TCR beta V segments were productive about 87% or about 30% of the time. Analysis was carried out at a later point, and it linked a missense DCLRE1C variant to TCR beta V- and J-gene trimming.

Details on this clone: Its specificity is not known.

The PCR employed 60 Vbeta primers together with 13 Jbeta primers. Profiling relied on immunoSEQ multiplex PCR, and the TCRdb table lists in-frame clones only, not all of them. The sample holds approximately 130,000 clones, just over 75% seen once. The CDR3 covers 15 residues. V shed 1 base and J shed 1 base, with 9 bases lying between them. Germline CDR1 reads SGHTA; CDR2 reads FQGNSA. The sequenced sample consisted of PBMCs. The J gene is TRBJ2-3, the V gene TRBV7-2, with D perhaps matching TRBD2 (7 bases). This receptor was obtained from a woman aged 45-59 years in good health and CMV-seronegative. For the CDR3, the DNA is TGTGCCAGCAGCTTAGTAGGGGGGGGCACAGATACGCAGTATTTT. The encoded protein is CASSLVGGGTDTQYF.